This entry lists 8 T cell receptor beta chains sequenced from one sample in a study of cytomegalovirus exposure and HLA in healthy donors. The PCR ran on 60 Vbeta and 13 Jbeta primers. Here immunoSEQ multiplex PCR was the method, and the copy in TCRdb shows in-frame clones only, minus some. The data hold approximately 180,000 clones, with approximately 12% observed a single time. Sample: PBMCs. The receptor set was obtained from a man aged 45-65 years in good health and CMV-seropositive.

The rearrangement links TRBV11-1 to TRBJ2-5, with TRBD1 matching 7 bases. This CDR3 has 14 amino acids. From germline, CDR1 is SGHAT and CDR2 FQDESV (reference sequence). V lost 5 bases, J lost 2 bases, and 5 bases stayed unmatched. CDR3 DNA: TGTGCCAGCAGCCACCGGGACAGACAAGAGACCCAGTACTTC. This translates into CASSHRDRQETQYF.

This clone was detected a few times. The gene calls are TRBV7-6 and TRBJ2-3, with D possibly TRBD1 on 6 matching bases. Germline CDR1 reads SGHVS; CDR2 reads FNYEAQ. This CDR3 region has 13 residues. The ends were cut back, 3 bases at V and 5 bases at J, with 9 bases in the middle. The CDR3 spells CASSFRGGDTQYF. The CDR3 bases are TGTGCCAGCAGCTTCAGGGGCGGAGATACGCAGTATTTT.

V gene TRBV19 combines with J gene TRBJ1-2; maybe TRBD1 (6 bases). CDR1 and CDR2 from the germline V gene are LNHDA and SQIVND (reference sequence). There are 15 residues in the CDR3. Between the trimmed V and J ends, which lost 3 bases and 5 bases, there was a span of 16 bases. This CDR3 is CASSIAVDSPYGYTF. The CDR3, as DNA: TGTGCCAGTAGTATTGCCGTGGACAGTCCATATGGCTACACCTTC.

This clone was seen only a few times. The chain is built from TRBV10-2 and TRBJ1-1, with 7 bases matching TRBD1. V lost 6 bases, J lost 4 bases, and 5 bases stayed unmatched. The CDR3 is 13 residues long. Germline V lookup: CDR1 WSHSY, CDR2 SAAADI. The DNA of the CDR3 is TGCGCCAGCAGGGGGACAGACCTCACTGAAGCTTTCTTT. This sequence encodes CASRGTDLTEAFF.

The genes are TRBV5-6 and TRBJ1-2; TRBD1 aligns across 10 bases. V shed 1 base and J 2 bases; nucleotides not matched to a gene: 5. CDR1 is SGHDT, CDR2 YYEEEE, per germline. The CDR3 is 16 residues long. CDR3 DNA sequence: TGTGCCAGCAGCTTGCGGGCGACAGGGGGCAACTATGGCTACACCTTC. This encodes CASSLRATGGNYGYTF.

This clone has more than one count but fewer than ten. This rearrangement joins TRBV2 to TRBJ2-1; TRBD2 matches 7 bases. CDR3 size: 14 residues. The V gene's germline CDR1 is SNHLY and CDR2 FYNNEI. Trimming cost V 5 bases and J 1 base; bases outside gene matches: 2. The CDR3 DNA reads as TGTGCCAGCAGTCCGGGGGGTTCCTACAATGAGCAGTTCTTC. It codes for CASSPGGSYNEQFF.

This clone was found a few times. This rearrangement joins TRBV30 to TRBJ1-2; maybe TRBD1 (6 bases). CDR3 size: 14 residues. Trimming left V 5 bases short and J 5 bases short, with 18 bases between. Germline values: CDR1 GTSNPN, CDR2 SVGIG (reference sequence). The CDR3 sequence is CAWASGGRIYGYTF. The CDR3, as DNA: TGTGCCTGGGCCTCGGGGGGGCGTATTTATGGCTACACCTTC. Complete variable domain (other parts from reference TRBV30 and TRBJ1-2): SQTIHQWPATLVQPVGSPLSLECTVEGTSNPNLYWYRQAAGRGLQLLFYSVGIGQISSEVPQNLSASRPQDRQFILSSKKLLLSDSGFYLCAWASGGRIYGYTFGSGTRLTVV.

The rearrangement links TRBV5-1 to TRBJ1-2; tentative D call: TRBD1 (5 bases). The germline CDR1 and CDR2 sequences are SGHRS and YFSETQ. The CDR3 totals 15 residues. V lost 2 bases and J lost 6, with 17 bases in between. For the CDR3, the DNA is TGCGCCAGCAGCTTAGGAGACAGATCTTTTGATGGCTACACCTTC. Protein: CASSLGDRSFDGYTF.